This T cell receptor (beta chain) is drawn from a study of T-cell reconstitution after alpha-beta-depleted transplantation in children. Trimming stripped 3 bases from V and 0 bases from J, with 11 bases between. The CDR3 runs 14 residues. Germline-derived CDR1 and CDR2 are DFQATT and SNEGSKA (reference sequence). The authors prepared the TCRbeta library with unique molecular identifiers. TCRdb reanalysed the PCR reads using MiXCR and keeps one entry per CDR3 protein. The data show fewer than 400,000 distinct CDR3 sequences, approximately 23% seen once. This clonotype has only a few counts. The chain recombines TRBV20-1 with TRBJ2-5, with D tentatively TRBD1 or TRBD2 (6 bases each). The TCR sequence derives from a male patient aged 5 to 17 who had a stem cell transplant for acute lymphoblastic leukemia, so the T cells may come from the graft donor. The starting material was PBMCs, mostly from graft donor cells, obtained 180 days after TCRalphabeta/CD19-depleted stem cell transplant. The CDR3 DNA sequence: TGCAGTGCTAGCGCCGGGGGCCACCAAGAGACCCAGTACTTC. Translated: CSASAGGHQETQYF.